Sequencing of this TCR beta chain was carried out in a study of cytomegalovirus exposure and HLA in healthy donors. CDR3 size: 12 residues. The V gene lost 5 bases and the J gene lost 3 bases, with 5 bases spanning the gap. Per germline, CDR1 MNHNS and CDR2 SASEGT. This clone was counted between two and nine times. TCRdb's table, derived via immunoSEQ multiplex PCR, lists solely in-frame clones and lacks some. This table has 90,000 to 140,000 clones, about 88% appearing once. Sequenced: PBMCs. The rearrangement joins TRBV6-1 to TRBJ1-5; D uncertain. The receptor was isolated from a young woman in good health and CMV-seropositive. The CDR3 sequence: CASSPLNQPQHF. CDR3 sequence (DNA): TGTGCCAGCAGTCCCCTCAATCAGCCCCAGCATTTT.